The 3 T cell receptor beta chains given below trace back to one sample, sequenced in a study of T cells in Graves' hyperthyroidism and ophthalmopathy. Researchers took RNA transcripts and amplified the TCR beta CDR3 regions from them. The primer set for the first-round RT-PCR of the TCR CDR3 was HTBI. TCRdb fed the multiplex PCR reads into MiXCR, producing one record per CDR3 protein. The table records 300,000 to 450,000 distinct CDR3 sequences, around 13% of them present only once. The sample taken for sequencing was blood. The receptors stem from a woman aged 25 to 39 with Graves' ophthalmopathy.

This clonotype was detected many times. The chain joins TRBV20-1 to TRBJ2-2, with TRBD1 matching over 9 bases. This CDR3 has 14 residues. CDR1 and CDR2 (germline): DFQATT, SNEGSKA (reference sequence). J gave up 4 bases and V 5 bases, and 5 bases lay outside the gene matches. DNA for the CDR3: TGCAGTGCTCGTGGGACAGGGCGCACCGGGGAGCTGTTTTTT. This encodes CSARGTGRTGELFF.

This clonotype appeared a few times. The chain links TRBV10-1 to TRBJ2-3; possibly TRBD1 or TRBD2 for D (5 bases each). Per germline, CDR1 WNHNN and CDR2 SYGVQD (reference sequence). V was clipped by 3 bases and J by 4 bases, with 14 bases between them. The CDR3 loop spans 15 amino acids. The CDR3 protein is CASSESEGWADTQYF. The CDR3 nucleotides are TGCGCCAGCAGTGAAAGCGAGGGGTGGGCAGATACGCAGTATTTT.

This clonotype was recorded at least ten times. The chain couples TRBV20-1 to TRBJ2-1; D gene ambiguous. The CDR3 is made up of 11 amino acids. Trimming removed 8 bases from V and 6 bases from J, with 11 bases in between. Germline CDR1 reads DFQATT; CDR2 reads SNEGSKA (reference sequence). CDR3 nucleotide sequence: TGCAGTACGACCCGTTCCAATGAGCAGTTCTTC. This gives the protein CSTTRSNEQFF.